The 6 T cell receptor beta chains presented below share a single source sample, sequenced in a study of shared clonotypes between healthy human individuals (dated by TCRdb to about 2020). The library was prepared using the immunoSEQ multiplex PCR assay. The immuneACCESS repertoire file appears here via TCRdb, limited to in-frame rearrangements. These files lack a portion of the clones; in checked studies, under half of the deficit traces to unresolved V genes, and the cause of the others is not known. Counted in this sample were 2 million to 2.5 million clones; approximately 94% of them appeared once. The ten most abundant clones make up around 0.13% of the sample. Sequencing was done on a sample of naive CD4+ T cells sorted from blood. According to the study, the label for this sample's cell subset or site signals: CD45RA+ positively selected. These receptors were collected from a man between 18 and 35 years old in good health.

This chain links TRBV5-1 with TRBJ2-3; D possibly corresponds to TRBD1 (5 bases). Trimming removed 0 bases at V and 1 base at J, with 9 bases between. Germline V gene sequence: CDR1 SGHRS, CDR2 YFSETQ. This CDR3 is built from 15 residues. The CDR3 region has the DNA TGCGCCAGCAGCTTGGGGTCCAGGGGCACAGATACGCAGTATTTT. Its translation: CASSLGSRGTDTQYF.

The V gene is TRBV9, the J gene TRBJ2-5; 10 bases fit TRBD2. There are 16 residues in the CDR3. V dropped 3 bases and J dropped 3; count of bases not matched to a gene: 8. The germline gives CDR1 SGDLS, CDR2 YYNGEE. The CDR3 nucleotides are TGTGCCAGCAGCGGGCTAGCGGGGGACTCTAAAGAGACCCAGTACTTC. Encoded protein: CASSGLAGDSKETQYF.

V gene TRBV11-2 combines with J gene TRBJ1-2, with 7 bases lining up with TRBD1. V lost 1 base, J lost 12 bases, and 2 bases stayed unmatched. This CDR3 is 11 amino acids long. CDR1 is SGHAT, CDR2 FQNNGV, per germline. The CDR3 DNA follows: TGTGCCAGCAGCTTAGGAACAGGGGACACCTTC. It yields the protein CASSLGTGDTF. Combining the CDR3 with reference TRBV11-2 and TRBJ1-2 gives the whole variable domain EAGVAQSPRYKIIEKRQSVAFWCNPISGHATLYWYQQILGQGPKLLIQFQNNGVVDDSQLPKDRFSAERLKGVDSTLKIQPAKLEDSAVYLCASSLGTGDTFGSGTRLTVV.

The chain links TRBV2 to TRBJ2-7; no clear D. Looked up from germline, CDR1 is SNHLY and CDR2 is FYNNEI. The CDR3 is made up of 13 amino acids. Trimming shortened V by 5 bases and J by 5 bases, and 13 bases separated the two germline ends. The DNA of the CDR3 is TGTGCCAGCAGTTCCCTTGTCGGGCACGAGCAGTACTTC. This sequence encodes CASSSLVGHEQYF.

The V gene is TRBV15, the J gene TRBJ2-7, with a possible D match to TRBD1 (6 bases). Germline V gene lookup returns CDR1 LNHNV and CDR2 YYDKDF (reference sequence). V was clipped by 5 bases and J by 9 bases, with 17 bases between them. This CDR3 has 13 amino acids. In nucleotides, the CDR3 is TGTGCCACCAGCGGAATTCAGGGGTTCGGGCAGTACTTC. It yields the protein CATSGIQGFGQYF.

The chain couples TRBV5-1 to TRBJ1-4; no firm D call. The CDR3 has 15 amino acids. V shed 1 base and J shed 8 bases, with 15 bases lying between them. Germline V gene lookup returns CDR1 SGHRS and CDR2 YFSETQ. CDR3: CASSLFGANGEKLFF. In nucleotides, the CDR3 is TGCGCCAGCAGCTTGTTTGGAGCCAATGGGGAAAAACTGTTTTTT.